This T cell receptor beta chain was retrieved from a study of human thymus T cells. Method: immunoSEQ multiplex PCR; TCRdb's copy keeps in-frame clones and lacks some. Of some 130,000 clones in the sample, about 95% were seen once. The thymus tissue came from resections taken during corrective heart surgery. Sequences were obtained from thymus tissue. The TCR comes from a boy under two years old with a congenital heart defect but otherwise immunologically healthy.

The CDR3 is CASSSRSPRETQYF. The CDR3 bases are TGTGCCAGCAGTTCCCGCTCTCCCCGAGAGACCCAGTACTTC. This chain connects TRBV27 to TRBJ2-5, with D uncertain. Germline V gene lookup returns CDR1 MNHEY and CDR2 SMNVEV (reference sequence). V shed 4 bases and J shed 4 bases, with 13 bases lying between them. CDR3 length: 14 amino acids.